The 9 T cell receptor beta chains reported below all come from one sample, sequenced in a study of shared clonotypes between healthy human individuals. Profiling relied on immunoSEQ multiplex PCR, and the TCRdb table lists in-frame clones only, not all of them. There are 2 million to 2.5 million clones in the sample; 80% to 95% occur only once, and about 0.36% lies in the top ten. What was sequenced was naive CD4+ T cells from PBMCs. Subset denoted: CD45RA+ positively selected. These receptors all stem from a man between 18 and 29 years old in good health. Some clones in this sample may be carry-over from other donors' samples.

V gene TRBV5-1 combines with J gene TRBJ2-5, with D perhaps TRBD2 (6 bases). The CDR3 extends over 16 amino acids. CDR1 is SGHRS, CDR2 YFSETQ, per germline. V was trimmed by 0 bases and J by 4 bases, leaving 16 bases between them. The CDR3 protein is CASSLALAEGRETQYF. Written as DNA, the CDR3 is TGCGCCAGCAGCTTGGCTTTGGCGGAGGGGAGAGAGACCCAGTACTTC.

The rearrangement links TRBV28 to TRBJ2-2; D is perhaps TRBD2 (5 bases). V was trimmed by 5 bases and J by 4 bases, leaving 17 bases between them. This CDR3 comprises 16 residues. The germline CDR1 and CDR2 sequences are MDHEN and SYDVKM. Written as DNA, the CDR3 is TGTGCCAGCAGTCGCCCGCGGCCGGGAATCACCGGGGAGCTGTTTTTT. Protein product: CASSRPRPGITGELFF.

The CDR3 sequence is CASSPSPGQGAREQYF. In DNA form, the CDR3 reads TGTGCCAGCAGCCCATCCCCAGGACAGGGGGCGCGGGAGCAGTACTTC. The chain joins TRBV7-2 to TRBJ2-7, with 11 bases that match TRBD1. CDR1 and CDR2 (germline): SGHTA, FQGNSA. The CDR3 runs to 16 residues. V shed 5 bases and J 7 bases; nucleotides not matched to a gene: 13.

J is TRBJ2-7 and V is TRBV2; D remains unclear. There are 12 residues in the CDR3. CDR1 and CDR2 (germline): SNHLY, FYNNEI. Trimming pared 7 bases from V and 2 bases from J, leaving 9 bases between. CDR3 sequence reads: CASTDRAYEQYF. In DNA form, the CDR3 reads TGTGCCAGCACGGATAGGGCCTACGAGCAGTACTTC.

The V call is TRBV7-9, the J call TRBJ1-1; no clear D gene. Germline-derived CDR1 and CDR2 are SEHNR and FQNEAQ (reference sequence). The CDR3 covers 14 residues. V was trimmed by 3 bases and J by 2 bases, leaving 10 bases between them. The CDR3 sequence: CASSFSPSNTEAFF. CDR3 sequence (DNA): TGTGCCAGCAGCTTCTCGCCGTCTAACACTGAAGCTTTCTTT.

The V gene is TRBV19, the J gene TRBJ2-2, with TRBD2 matching over 7 bases. This CDR3 has 18 amino acids. Germline V gene data show CDR1 as LNHDA and CDR2 as SQIVND (reference sequence). V dropped 2 bases and J dropped 2; count of bases not matched to a gene: 11. CDR3 nucleotides: TGTGCCAGTAGTATACGGCTAGCGGCAAGACCTAACACCGGGGAGCTGTTTTTT. This codes for CASSIRLAARPNTGELFF. Complete variable domain (other parts from reference TRBV19 and TRBJ2-2): DGGITQSPKYLFRKEGQNVTLSCEQNLNHDAMYWYRQDPGQGLRLIYYSQIVNDFQKGDIAEGYSVSREKKESFPLTVTSAQKNPTAFYLCASSIRLAARPNTGELFFGEGSRLTVL.

This CDR3 is CASAQAEVYEKLFF. The CDR3 nucleotides are TGCGCCAGCGCCCAGGCGGAGGTGTATGAAAAACTGTTTTTT. The V and J genes are TRBV10-1 and TRBJ1-4; D not resolved. Looked up from germline, CDR1 is WNHNN and CDR2 is SYGVQD (reference sequence). The V gene lost 8 bases and the J gene lost 6 bases, with 16 bases spanning the gap. CDR3 length: 14 amino acids.

Comment on this clone: Other DNA variants within this sample encode the same CDR3. V is TRBV28 and J is TRBJ1-2; D unresolved. V was trimmed by 5 bases and J by 0 bases, leaving 10 bases between them. In germline, CDR1 is MDHEN, CDR2 SYDVKM. The CDR3 extends over 14 amino acids. In DNA form, the CDR3 reads TGTGCCAGCAGTCTGGAGGGTCCTAACTATGGCTACACCTTC. It is translated as CASSLEGPNYGYTF.

The gene calls are TRBV9 and TRBJ2-1, with TRBD2 identical over 16 bases. This CDR3 is 20 amino acids long. The germline V gene has CDR1 SGDLS and CDR2 YYNGEE. Trimming took 3 bases from V and 4 from J; bases not matched to a gene: 13. In DNA form, the CDR3 reads TGTGCCAGCAGCGACGAGCTCGGGACTAGCGGGAGGGCCCCGTACAATGAGCAGTTCTTC. This encodes CASSDELGTSGRAPYNEQFF. The full variable domain, rest sourced from reference TRBV9 and TRBJ2-1, is DSGVTQTPKHLITATGQRVTLRCSPRSGDLSVYWYQQSLDQGLQFLIQYYNGEERAKGNILERFSAQQFPDLHSELNLSSLELGDSALYFCASSDELGTSGRAPYNEQFFGPGTRLTVL.